The next 10 T cell receptor beta chains were all read from a single sample in a study of shared clonotypes between healthy human individuals. The data were produced by immunoSEQ multiplex PCR, yet TCRdb's version contains in-frame clones alone and is incomplete. The sample includes around 620,000 clones, 85% to 95% of them seen just once. Cells designated naive CD8 were CD45RO-negative and were positively selected for CCR7, with terminally differentiated effector memory CD45RA+ cells excluded. Specimen: naive CD8+ T cells sorted from blood. The receptors here all came from a woman aged 30 to 39 in good health.

The chain is built from TRBV27 and TRBJ2-5; 13 bases align to TRBD2. The J call is doubtful: the DNA matches TRBJ2-7 better. There are 15 residues in the CDR3. Germline V gives CDR1 MNHEY, CDR2 SMNVEV (reference sequence). CDR3 protein: CASSPGLAGVYEQYF. As DNA, the CDR3 is TGTGCCAGCAGTCCAGGACTAGCGGGAGTGTACGAGCAGTACTTC.

The gene calls are TRBV4-1 and TRBJ1-1; D call uncertain. Germline CDR1 is MGHRA and CDR2 is YSYEKL. This CDR3 is built from 13 residues. The V and J ends lost 2 bases and 1 base respectively, with 5 bases between them. CDR3 sequence reads: CASSQRQNTEAFF. CDR3 DNA: TGCGCCAGCAGCCAACGACAGAACACTGAAGCTTTCTTT.

The V call is TRBV19, the J call TRBJ2-7; unclear D gene. The CDR3 contains 12 residues. The V end lost 5 bases, the J end lost 3 bases, and 8 bases lay between the germline ends. Germline CDR1 is LNHDA and CDR2 is SQIVND (reference sequence). DNA of the CDR3: TGTGCCAGTAGTGACGGAAACTACGAGCAGTACTTC. Its protein is CASSDGNYEQYF.

This chain uses TRBV4-2 with TRBJ1-1; D uncertain. The CDR3 is 14 residues long. Trimming cost V 0 bases and J 6 bases, with 11 bases left between them. The germline V gene has CDR1 LGHNA and CDR2 YNFKEQ. The CDR3 loop reads CASSQEVRGSEAFF. CDR3 DNA sequence: TGTGCCAGCAGCCAAGAGGTCCGGGGTTCTGAAGCTTTCTTT.

V and J are TRBV9 and TRBJ2-1; D might be TRBD2 (6 bases). Germline lookup yields CDR1 SGDLS and CDR2 YYNGEE. The CDR3 length is 14 residues. Trimming removed 6 bases at V and 9 bases at J, with 19 bases between. The CDR3 DNA reads as TGTGCCAGCAATCTGGGACTGGGGTCGTTTGAGCAGTTCTTC. Its translation: CASNLGLGSFEQFF.

This chain links TRBV27 with TRBJ1-5; the D is unclear. This CDR3 contains 17 residues. V lost 5 bases, J lost 3 bases, and 20 bases lay in between. The germline V gene has CDR1 MNHEY and CDR2 SMNVEV (reference sequence). The CDR3 loop reads CASSPYPGREHNQPQHF. The CDR3 DNA follows: TGTGCCAGCAGTCCGTACCCGGGCCGGGAACACAATCAGCCCCAGCATTTT.

The count of this clone is one. This rearrangement joins TRBV6-1 to TRBJ2-7, with D perhaps TRBD1 (6 bases). The germline V gene encodes CDR1 MNHNS and CDR2 SASEGT. Trimming removed 2 bases from V and 1 base from J, with 9 bases in between. The CDR3 spans 14 residues. CDR3 in DNA: TGTGCCAGCAGTGAACAGGGGTCGTCCTACGAGCAGTACTTC. This gives the protein CASSEQGSSYEQYF.

The chain couples TRBV28 to TRBJ1-6; 10 positions agree with TRBD1. This CDR3 is built from 18 residues. Germline V CDR1 and CDR2: MDHEN, SYDVKM. V shed 3 bases and J 5 bases; nucleotides not matched to a gene: 10. The CDR3 loop is CASSFPGQGTFHNSPLHF. For the CDR3, the DNA is TGTGCCAGCAGTTTCCCGGGACAGGGGACTTTCCATAATTCACCCCTCCACTTT.

The chain recombines TRBV19 with TRBJ2-1, with D possibly being TRBD1 (8 bases). CDR1 LNHDA and CDR2 SQIVND come from the germline V gene (reference sequence). V gave up 0 bases and J gave up 8 bases, with 26 bases separating them. This CDR3 is built from 19 residues. CDR3 DNA: TGTGCCAGTAGTATAGATCTAGAAAGCGGGACAGGTCATCGCGATGAGCAGTTCTTC. Its protein product is CASSIDLESGTGHRDEQFF.

The rearrangement links TRBV7-8 to TRBJ1-2, with 7 bases aligning to TRBD1. This CDR3 is built from 16 residues. J gave up 3 bases and V 5 bases, and 12 bases lay outside the gene matches. The V gene's germline CDR1 is SGHVS and CDR2 FQNEAQ. The CDR3 sequence is CASSITGEGEDYGYTF. In nucleotides, the CDR3 is TGTGCCAGCAGCATTACAGGGGAGGGCGAGGACTATGGCTACACCTTC.